Listed here are 11 T cell receptor beta chains from one sample, sequenced in a study of OX40 agonist ivuxolimab in advanced cancers. TCRdb keeps only in-frame clones here, not all; method: immunoSEQ multiplex PCR. The sample contains 100,000 or so clones, roughly 95% of which appear only once. The sample in question was CD4+ or CD8+ T cells sorted from blood, obtained in a trial of the OX40 agonist ivuxolimab. The receptors shown here come from an adult with an advanced solid tumor such as melanoma, head and neck, liver or kidney cancer.

The chain combines TRBV5-1 with TRBJ1-4; TRBD1 is a possible D gene (5 bases). CDR1 is SGHRS, CDR2 YFSETQ, per germline. V was trimmed by 3 bases and J by 0 bases, leaving 12 bases between them. The CDR3 runs to 16 residues. The DNA of the CDR3 is TGCGCCAGCAGCTCGGGACTCGGCACAACTAATGAAAAACTGTTTTTT. The encoded protein is CASSSGLGTTNEKLFF. The complete variable domain, with remaining parts taken from reference TRBV5-1 and TRBJ1-4, reads KAGVTQTPRYLIKTRGQQVTLSCSPISGHRSVSWYQQTPGQGLQFLFEYFSETQRNKGNFPGRFSGRQFSNSRSEMNVSTLELGDSALYLCASSSGLGTTNEKLFFGSGTQLSVL.

The chain carries TRBV10-3 and TRBJ2-1, with 9 positions matching TRBD1. Germline CDR1 reads ENHRY; CDR2 reads SYGVKD. With V trimmed by 10 bases and J by 1 base, 8 bases remained unmatched. The CDR3 is 15 residues long. Here the CDR3 DNA reads TGTGCCAACCGCGGGACAGGGACGTCCTACAATGAGCAGTTCTTC. It is translated as CANRGTGTSYNEQFF.

J is TRBJ2-1 and V is TRBV5-3, with TRBD2 matching 16 bases. TRBV5-3 carries the ORF label, with uncertain function. The CDR3 has 20 residues. The V gene end was trimmed by 4 bases and the J gene end by 6 bases; junction bases not matched to a gene: 16. CDR3 protein: CARSGNVKGLAGGRFNEQFF. Here the CDR3 DNA reads TGTGCCAGAAGCGGCAATGTGAAGGGACTAGCGGGAGGGCGGTTCAATGAGCAGTTCTTC.

The chain recombines TRBV11-2 with TRBJ1-5; 7 nucleotides agree with TRBD1. The CDR3 is made up of 15 amino acids. J was trimmed by 4 bases and V by 4 bases; bases with no gene match: 7. Looked up from germline, CDR1 is SGHAT and CDR2 is FQNNGV. CDR3 sequence: CASSWGRGENQPQHF. In DNA, the CDR3 is TGTGCCAGCAGCTGGGGCAGGGGGGAAAATCAGCCCCAGCATTTT. Full variable domain (missing parts from reference TRBV11-2 and TRBJ1-5): EAGVAQSPRYKIIEKRQSVAFWCNPISGHATLYWYQQILGQGPKLLIQFQNNGVVDDSQLPKDRFSAERLKGVDSTLKIQPAKLEDSAVYLCASSWGRGENQPQHFGDGTRLSIL.

This chain links TRBV28 with TRBJ1-3; D is possibly TRBD1 (5 bases). V lost 3 bases and J 4 bases, leaving 7 bases between the germline ends. Germline assignment: CDR1 MDHEN and CDR2 SYDVKM. The CDR3 loop spans 13 amino acids. The CDR3 protein is CASSFQGGNTIYF. The CDR3 nucleotides are TGTGCCAGCAGTTTCCAGGGAGGAAACACCATATATTTT.

The genes are TRBV28 and TRBJ1-1; 8 nucleotides match TRBD1. The CDR3 is 14 amino acids. Germline loops: CDR1 MDHEN, CDR2 SYDVKM. The V gene end was trimmed by 4 bases and the J gene end by 6 bases; junction bases not matched to a gene: 7. The CDR3 region has the DNA TGTGCCAGCAGTTCCGGACAGGGAGGGCCTGAAGCTTTCTTT. It translates to CASSSGQGGPEAFF.

The genes are TRBV7-9 and TRBJ1-3; D gene unclear. CDR1 is SEHNR and CDR2 is FQNEAQ in the germline V gene (reference sequence). V lost 5 bases and J lost 0, with 11 bases in between. CDR3 length: 15 amino acids. CDR3 sequence reads: CASSLGPSSGNTIYF. CDR3 bases: TGTGCCAGCAGCCTTGGACCGAGCTCTGGAAACACCATATATTTT.

The count of this clone is one. This chain's CDR3 is CASSPPGSSDTQYF. Here the CDR3 DNA reads TGTGCCAGCAGCCCTCCGGGTAGTTCGGATACGCAGTATTTT. V is TRBV7-2 and J is TRBJ2-3; D is undetermined. V was trimmed by 5 bases and J by 6 bases, leaving 15 bases between them. Germline assignment: CDR1 SGHTA and CDR2 FQGNSA. The CDR3 is 14 residues long.

This sequence joins TRBV5-6 and TRBJ2-3; 8 bases are shared with TRBD1. The CDR3 is 17 amino acids. Trimming at V came to 4 bases and at J to 0 bases, leaving 10 bases not matched to a gene. The germline gives CDR1 SGHDT, CDR2 YYEEEE. CDR3 loop: CASSKSGQGPSTDTQYF. For the CDR3, the DNA is TGTGCCAGCAGCAAAAGCGGACAGGGCCCTAGCACAGATACGCAGTATTTT.

This chain joins TRBV5-1 and TRBJ1-3, with unresolved D. Trimming pared 0 bases from V and 8 bases from J, leaving 9 bases between. This CDR3 has 13 residues. Germline values: CDR1 SGHRS, CDR2 YFSETQ. The CDR3 DNA reads as TGCGCCAGCAGCTTGGAGGGCCAGCACACCATATATTTT. Translating it yields CASSLEGQHTIYF.

The gene calls are TRBV28 and TRBJ1-2; a weak D match, TRBD1 (6 bases). V dropped 10 bases and J dropped 2 bases, with 11 bases sitting between them. The CDR3 runs 12 residues. CDR1 MDHEN and CDR2 SYDVKM come from the germline V gene. Here the CDR3 reads CATRTANYGYTF. The CDR3, as DNA: TGTGCCACCAGGACAGCCAACTATGGCTACACCTTC.